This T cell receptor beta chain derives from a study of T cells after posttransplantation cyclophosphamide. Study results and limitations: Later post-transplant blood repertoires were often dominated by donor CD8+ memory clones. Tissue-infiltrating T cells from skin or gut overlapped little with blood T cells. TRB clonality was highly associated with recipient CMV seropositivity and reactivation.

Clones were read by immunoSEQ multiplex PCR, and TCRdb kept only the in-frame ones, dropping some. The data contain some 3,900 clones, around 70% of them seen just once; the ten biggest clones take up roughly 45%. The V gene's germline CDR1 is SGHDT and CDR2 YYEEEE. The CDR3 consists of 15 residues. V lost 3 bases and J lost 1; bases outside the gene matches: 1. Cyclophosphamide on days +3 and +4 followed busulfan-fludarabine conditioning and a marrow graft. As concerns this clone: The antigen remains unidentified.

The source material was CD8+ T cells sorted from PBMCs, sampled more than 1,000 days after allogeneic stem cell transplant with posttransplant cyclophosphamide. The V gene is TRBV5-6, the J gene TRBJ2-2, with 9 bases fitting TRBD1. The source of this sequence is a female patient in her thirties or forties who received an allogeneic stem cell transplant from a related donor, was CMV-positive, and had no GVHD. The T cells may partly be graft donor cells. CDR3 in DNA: TGTGCCAGCAGCTCGGGACAGGGGAACACCGGGGAGCTGTTTTTT. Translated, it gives CASSSGQGNTGELFF.